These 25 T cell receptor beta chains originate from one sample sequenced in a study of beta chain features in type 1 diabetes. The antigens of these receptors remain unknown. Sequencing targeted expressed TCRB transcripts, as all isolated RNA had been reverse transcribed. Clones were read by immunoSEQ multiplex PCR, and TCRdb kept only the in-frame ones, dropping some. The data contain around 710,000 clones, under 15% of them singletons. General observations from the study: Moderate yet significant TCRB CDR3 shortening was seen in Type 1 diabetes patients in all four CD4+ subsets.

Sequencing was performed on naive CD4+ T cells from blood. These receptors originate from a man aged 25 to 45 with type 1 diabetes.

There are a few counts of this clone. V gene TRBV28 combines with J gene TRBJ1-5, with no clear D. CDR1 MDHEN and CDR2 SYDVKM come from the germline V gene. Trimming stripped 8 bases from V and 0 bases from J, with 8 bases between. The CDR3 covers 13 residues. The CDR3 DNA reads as TGTGCCAGCGAAAGACTTAGCAATCAGCCCCAGCATTTT. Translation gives CASERLSNQPQHF.

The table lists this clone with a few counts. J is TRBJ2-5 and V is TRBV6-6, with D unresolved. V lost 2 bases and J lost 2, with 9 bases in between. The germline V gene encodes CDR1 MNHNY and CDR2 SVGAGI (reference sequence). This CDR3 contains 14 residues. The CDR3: CASSYVGSQETQYF. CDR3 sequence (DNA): TGTGCCAGCAGTTACGTGGGTTCTCAAGAGACCCAGTACTTC.

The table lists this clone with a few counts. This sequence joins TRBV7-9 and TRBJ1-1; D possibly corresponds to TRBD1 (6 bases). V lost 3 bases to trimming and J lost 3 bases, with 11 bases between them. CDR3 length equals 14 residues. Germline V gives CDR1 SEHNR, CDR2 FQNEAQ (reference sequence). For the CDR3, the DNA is TGTGCCAGCAGCTTTTCCACAGGGTACACTGAAGCTTTCTTT. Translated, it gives CASSFSTGYTEAFF.

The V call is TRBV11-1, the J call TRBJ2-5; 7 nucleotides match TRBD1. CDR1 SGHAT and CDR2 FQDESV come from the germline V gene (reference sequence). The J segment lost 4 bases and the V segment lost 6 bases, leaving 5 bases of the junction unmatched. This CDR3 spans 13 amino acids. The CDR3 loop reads CASRIGGSETQYF. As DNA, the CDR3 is TGTGCCAGCAGAATAGGGGGCTCAGAGACCCAGTACTTC.

The chain's CDR3 is CASSLEGSLGGYTF. The DNA for the CDR3 is TGCGCCAGCAGCTTGGAGGGCAGCTTGGGCGGCTACACCTTC. V and J are TRBV5-1 and TRBJ1-2; D is unresolved. Germline CDR1 is SGHRS and CDR2 is YFSETQ. Trimming took 0 bases from V and 8 from J, leaving 14 bases between them. The CDR3 length is 14 residues.

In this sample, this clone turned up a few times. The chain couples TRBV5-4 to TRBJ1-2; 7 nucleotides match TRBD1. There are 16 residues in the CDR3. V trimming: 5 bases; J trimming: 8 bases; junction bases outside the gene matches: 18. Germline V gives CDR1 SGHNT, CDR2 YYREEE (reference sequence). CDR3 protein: CASRAGQVLYQRGYTF. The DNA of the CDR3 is TGTGCCAGCAGAGCTGGACAGGTGTTGTATCAAAGAGGCTACACCTTC.

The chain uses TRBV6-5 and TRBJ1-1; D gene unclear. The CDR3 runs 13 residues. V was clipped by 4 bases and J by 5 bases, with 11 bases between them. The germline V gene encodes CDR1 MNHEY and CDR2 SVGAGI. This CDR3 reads CASSSGLRTEAFF. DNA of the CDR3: TGTGCCAGCAGTTCTGGACTGAGGACTGAAGCTTTCTTT.

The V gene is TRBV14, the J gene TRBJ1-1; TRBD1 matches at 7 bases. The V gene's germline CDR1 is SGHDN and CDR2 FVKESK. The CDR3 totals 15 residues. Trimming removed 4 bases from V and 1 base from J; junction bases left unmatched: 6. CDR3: CASSLLGTANTEAFF. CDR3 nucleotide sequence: TGTGCCAGCAGCCTCCTCGGGACAGCGAACACTGAAGCTTTCTTT.

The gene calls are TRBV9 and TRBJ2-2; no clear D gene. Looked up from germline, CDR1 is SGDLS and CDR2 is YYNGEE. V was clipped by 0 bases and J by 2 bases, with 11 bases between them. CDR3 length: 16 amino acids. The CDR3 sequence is CASSVASAANTGELFF. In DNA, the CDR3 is TGTGCCAGCAGCGTAGCTTCGGCAGCCAACACCGGGGAGCTGTTTTTT. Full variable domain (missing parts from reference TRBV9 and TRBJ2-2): DSGVTQTPKHLITATGQRVTLRCSPRSGDLSVYWYQQSLDQGLQFLIQYYNGEERAKGNILERFSAQQFPDLHSELNLSSLELGDSALYFCASSVASAANTGELFFGEGSRLTVL.

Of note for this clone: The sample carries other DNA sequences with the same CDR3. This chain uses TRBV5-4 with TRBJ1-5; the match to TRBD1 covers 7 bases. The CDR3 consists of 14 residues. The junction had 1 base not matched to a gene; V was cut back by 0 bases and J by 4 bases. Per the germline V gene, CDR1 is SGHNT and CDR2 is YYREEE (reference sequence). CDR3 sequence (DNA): TGTGCCAGCAGCTTGGCAGGGGGAAATCAGCCCCAGCATTTT. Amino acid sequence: CASSLAGGNQPQHF. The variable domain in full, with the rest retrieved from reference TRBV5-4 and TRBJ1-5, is ETGVTQSPTHLIKTRGQQVTLRCSSQSGHNTVSWYQQALGQGPQFIFQYYREEENGRGNFPPRFSGLQFPNYSSELNVNALELDDSALYLCASSLAGGNQPQHFGDGTRLSIL.

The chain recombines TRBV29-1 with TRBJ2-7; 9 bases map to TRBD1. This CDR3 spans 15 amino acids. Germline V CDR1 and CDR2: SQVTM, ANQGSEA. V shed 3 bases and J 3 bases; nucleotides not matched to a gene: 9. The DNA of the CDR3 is TGCAGCGTTGACCTCCGAGGACAGGGGCGCTACGAGCAGTACTTC. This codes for CSVDLRGQGRYEQYF.

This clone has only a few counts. CDR3 DNA sequence: TGTGCCAGCAGCCAAGGGGGCCACATTCAGTACTTC. As protein: CASSQGGHIQYF. The chain uses TRBV7-9 and TRBJ2-4, with 7 positions matching TRBD1. After removal of 5 bases from V and 8 bases from J, the junction contained 3 bases not matched to a gene. This CDR3 is built from 12 residues. Germline CDR1 SEHNR, CDR2 FQNEAQ (reference sequence). The complete variable domain, with remaining parts taken from reference TRBV7-9 and TRBJ2-4, reads DTGVSQNPRHKITKRGQNVTFRCDPISEHNRLYWYRQTLGQGPEFLTYFQNEAQLEKSRLLSDRFSAERPKGSFSTLEIQRTEQGDSAMYLCASSQGGHIQYFGAGTRLSVL.

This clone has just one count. The CDR3 sequence: CASLDVTNTEAFF. The CDR3 DNA follows: TGTGCCAGCTTGGACGTGACGAACACTGAAGCTTTCTTT. The chain carries TRBV19 and TRBJ1-1; no clear D. V gave up 9 bases and J gave up 1 base, with 12 bases separating them. The CDR3 sequence is 13 residues long. Germline assignment: CDR1 LNHDA and CDR2 SQIVND (reference sequence).

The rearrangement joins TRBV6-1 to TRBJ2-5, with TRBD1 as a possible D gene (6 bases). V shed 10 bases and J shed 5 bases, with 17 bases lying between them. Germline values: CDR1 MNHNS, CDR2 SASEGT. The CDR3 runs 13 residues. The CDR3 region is CAILIQGRETQYF. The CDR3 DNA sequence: TGTGCCATTCTCATACAGGGCCGTGAGACCCAGTACTTC.

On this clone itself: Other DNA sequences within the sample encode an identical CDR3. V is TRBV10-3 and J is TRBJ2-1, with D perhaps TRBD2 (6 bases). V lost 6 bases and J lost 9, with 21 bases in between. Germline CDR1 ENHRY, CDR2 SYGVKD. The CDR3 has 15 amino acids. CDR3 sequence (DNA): TGTGCCATCAGCTCTTCAGCGGCCAAGGAGGGTGAGCAGTTCTTC. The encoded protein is CAISSSAAKEGEQFF.

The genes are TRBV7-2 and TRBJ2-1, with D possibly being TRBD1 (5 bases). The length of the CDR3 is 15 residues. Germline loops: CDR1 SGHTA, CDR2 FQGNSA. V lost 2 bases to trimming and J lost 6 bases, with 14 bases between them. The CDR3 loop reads CASSLQQAGFNEQFF. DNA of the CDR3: TGTGCCAGCAGCTTACAACAGGCAGGATTCAATGAGCAGTTCTTC. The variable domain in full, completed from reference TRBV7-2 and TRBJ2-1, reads GAGVSQSPSNKVTEKGKDVELRCDPISGHTALYWYRQSLGQGLEFLIYFQGNSAPDKSGLPSDRFSAERTGGSVSTLTIQRTQQEDSAVYLCASSLQQAGFNEQFFGPGTRLTVL.

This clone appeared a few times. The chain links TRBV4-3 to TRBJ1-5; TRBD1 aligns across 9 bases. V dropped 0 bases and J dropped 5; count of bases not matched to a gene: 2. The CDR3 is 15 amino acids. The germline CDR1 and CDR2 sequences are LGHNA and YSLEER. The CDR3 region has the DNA TGCGCCAGCAGCCAAGACCGGACAGGGGATCAGCCCCAGCATTTT. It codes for CASSQDRTGDQPQHF.

CDR3 bases: TGTGCCAGCAGTGAATTTGGGACAGGGTCTTCACCCCTCCACTTT. Protein sequence: CASSEFGTGSSPLHF. J is TRBJ1-6 and V is TRBV6-1; TRBD1 matches at 9 bases. With V trimmed by 2 bases and J by 9 bases, 5 bases remained unmatched. From germline, CDR1 is MNHNS and CDR2 SASEGT. CDR3 length: 15 amino acids.

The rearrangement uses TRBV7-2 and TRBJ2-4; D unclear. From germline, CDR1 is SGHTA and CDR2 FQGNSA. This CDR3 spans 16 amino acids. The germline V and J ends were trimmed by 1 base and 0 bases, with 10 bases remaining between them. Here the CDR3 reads CASSLGGRIAKNIQYF. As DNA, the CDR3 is TGTGCCAGCAGCTTAGGCGGCAGAATAGCCAAAAACATTCAGTACTTC.

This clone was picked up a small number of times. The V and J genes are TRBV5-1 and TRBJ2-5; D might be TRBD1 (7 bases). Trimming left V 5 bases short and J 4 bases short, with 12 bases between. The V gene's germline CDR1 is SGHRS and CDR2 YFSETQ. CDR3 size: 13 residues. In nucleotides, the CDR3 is TGCGCCAGCAGAAACAGGGGAGGAGAGACCCAGTACTTC. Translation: CASRNRGGETQYF.

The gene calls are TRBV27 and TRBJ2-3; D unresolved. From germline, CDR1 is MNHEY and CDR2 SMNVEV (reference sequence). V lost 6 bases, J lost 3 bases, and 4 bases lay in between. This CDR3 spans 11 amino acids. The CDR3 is CASRFTDTQYF. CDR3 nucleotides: TGTGCCAGCAGATTTACAGATACGCAGTATTTT.

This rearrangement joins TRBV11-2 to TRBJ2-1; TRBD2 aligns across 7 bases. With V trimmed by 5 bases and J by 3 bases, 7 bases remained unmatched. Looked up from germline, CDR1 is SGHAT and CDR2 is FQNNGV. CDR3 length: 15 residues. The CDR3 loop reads CASSPGLAVYNEQFF. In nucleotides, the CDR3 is TGTGCCAGCAGCCCAGGGCTAGCGGTCTACAATGAGCAGTTCTTC. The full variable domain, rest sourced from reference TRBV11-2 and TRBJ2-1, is EAGVAQSPRYKIIEKRQSVAFWCNPISGHATLYWYQQILGQGPKLLIQFQNNGVVDDSQLPKDRFSAERLKGVDSTLKIQPAKLEDSAVYLCASSPGLAVYNEQFFGPGTRLTVL.

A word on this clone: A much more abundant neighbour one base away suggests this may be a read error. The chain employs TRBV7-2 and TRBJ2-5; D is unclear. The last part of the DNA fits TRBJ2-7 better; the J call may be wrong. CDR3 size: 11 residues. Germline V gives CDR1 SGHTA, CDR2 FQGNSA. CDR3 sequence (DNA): TGTGCCAGCAGCGCTTCCTACGAGCAGTACTTC. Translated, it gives CASSASYEQYF.

CDR3: CASSVGGQGNQPQHF. The DNA for the CDR3 is TGTGCCAGCAGTGTTGGGGGACAGGGCAATCAGCCCCAGCATTTT. The genes are TRBV6-1 and TRBJ1-5, with TRBD1 matching over 8 bases. With 4 bases clipped from V and 2 bases from J, the junction kept 4 bases outside the gene matches. Germline V gene data show CDR1 as MNHNS and CDR2 as SASEGT. This CDR3 has 15 residues.

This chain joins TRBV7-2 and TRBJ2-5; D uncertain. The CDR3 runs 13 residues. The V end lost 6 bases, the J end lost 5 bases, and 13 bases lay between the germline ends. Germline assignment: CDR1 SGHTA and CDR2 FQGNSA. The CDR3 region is CASSIVVLETQYF. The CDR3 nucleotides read TGTGCCAGCAGTATAGTTGTGCTGGAGACCCAGTACTTC.